The sequence of this T cell receptor beta chain was determined in a study of T cells in localized non-small cell lung cancer (dated by TCRdb to 2019 to 2021). Turning to the overall study: Comparing tumors with uninvolved tumor-adjacent lungs, the study looked at the T cell repertoires of hundreds of patients with early-stage NSCLC. NSCLC patients had a mean age of roughly 66 years, and more than 120 were male and 107 female. The cohort consisted of 236 treatment-naive NSCLC patients whose localized lung tumors had been resected.

The immunoSEQ Assay was used to sequence TCR beta CDR3 regions from DNA. The study's processing was this. T cell density was computed as TCR beta template counts normalized to usable DNA estimated by amplifying housekeeping genes. Richness was estimated using the preseqR package, with extrapolation to 400,000 templates for PBMC samples and to 120,000 templates for tissue samples. Clonality was taken to be one minus Pielou's evenness. Differential abundance testing on productive amino-acid clonotypes, with a minimum total count of 5 and an alpha of 0.1, was used to identify tissue-enriched TCRs. The Jaccard Index and the Morisita Overlap Index were used to measure how much the repertoires overlapped between compartments. TCR beta CDR3s were clustered by GLIPH together with public tetramer-defined viral CDR3s, and at least three viral sequences plus V-gene enrichment were required for viral motifs. This immuneACCESS table, as held by TCRdb, lists in-frame sequences with V and J called but not all clones. Of the missing ones, under half trace to an unresolved V gene in checked studies; the others have no known cause. Clonal size and the V and J genes are those of that table, whereas D and trimming came from the DNA. The table for this sample lists approximately 34,000 clones; 87% of them were counted only once. The top ten clones comprise roughly 6.5% of the sample.

In regard to this clone: The antigen it recognizes is unknown. The record has no base qualities; no much larger clone is one base away.

At diagnosis, tumor, uninvolved tumor-adjacent lung and peripheral blood were collected and then preserved as a mix of FFPE and fresh-frozen material. For TCR repertoire profiling, the blood samples were analyzed as peripheral blood mononuclear cells. A distance of 11 bases separates the germline ends of V and J, which lose 2 bases and 4 bases respectively. In the germline V gene, CDR1 corresponds to MDHEN and CDR2 to SYDVKM. The CDR3 spans 14 residues, from the cysteine through the phenylalanine. Only CDR3 DNA remains: 42 bases, in frame from the first base. Overall results and qualifications from the work: Uninvolved tumor-adjacent lung showed the highest T cell clonality, higher than tumor, which suggests more focused antigenic responses in the uninvolved tumor-adjacent lung. Because multi-region tumor sequencing was not performed, intratumor heterogeneity could not be ruled out. A median of approximately 55 of the top 100 tumor clones were detected in paired uninvolved adjacent lung, and approximately 28 of these tumor clones were also found among the top 100 clones of the paired uninvolved adjacent lung. Higher T cell density in blood was associated with longer overall survival, whereas higher clonality in adjacent lung was associated with shorter survival. Because of the exploratory design, TCR variables were selected using unadjusted p-values without false-discovery rate correction.

The clonotype originates from a woman aged 40 to 75 with stage I lung adenocarcinoma. The sequencing here drew on peripheral blood, taken before any cancer treatment. The sequence joins TRBV28 to TRBJ1-2; no confident D gene assignment can be made. The nucleotide sequence is given as TGTGCCAGCAGTTTAATACCCAGCCCCTATGGCTACACCTTC. Its amino acids are CASSLIPSPYGYTF.